These T cell receptor beta chains were read from a single sample in a study of T cell responses to AZD1222 COVID-19 vaccine. Generated by immunoSEQ multiplex PCR, the TCRdb table keeps only in-frame clones and is missing some. The table lists 90,000 to 120,000 clones, approximately 96% of them singletons, with about 2.2% in the top ten. The sample in question was peripheral blood, obtained on day 0 of AZD1222 vaccination. The receptors stem from an adult in good health. The conserved cysteine and the conserved F or W are not part of the CDR3 here. D genes are given only for firm matches.

j_call	d_call	v_call	cdr3_aa
TRBJ1-1	NA	TRBV27	ASSFWGRQYEAF
TRBJ1-5	NA	TRBV15	ATSRVFFGRGYSNQPQH
TRBJ1-1	NA	TRBV10-3	AIKDTANTEAF
TRBJ1-2	NA	TRBV6-5	ASTLHGGDTYGYT
TRBJ1-2	NA	TRBV4-3	ASSSRDGYT
TRBJ2-7	TRBD2	TRBV4-1	ASSRTSGSYEQY
TRBJ1-1	NA	TRBV29-1	SESVQGRNTEAF
TRBJ2-1	NA	TRBV27	ASSPLGGGYEQF
TRBJ1-1	TRBD1	TRBV19	ASSMGRGDWTEAF
TRBJ2-3	TRBD2	TRBV4-2	ASSPLEREFVDTQY
TRBJ1-4	TRBD1	TRBV7-8	ASSPDRVNEKLF
TRBJ1-1	NA	TRBV9	ASSTRAMNTEAF
TRBJ2-7	TRBD1	TRBV5-4	ASSHTGGRNEQY
TRBJ2-7	NA	TRBV12-3/TRBV12-4	ASSSTTFYEQY
TRBJ2-7	NA	TRBV5-1	ASSLDGGRYEQY
TRBJ1-5	NA	TRBV6-1	ASSEGKISYSNQPQH
TRBJ1-5	TRBD1	TRBV19	ASRNRGSNQPQH
TRBJ1-6	NA	TRBV7-6	ASSFSGPGSYNSPLH
TRBJ1-6	NA	TRBV28	ASSFPQGYNSPLH
TRBJ2-1	NA	TRBV6-5	ASSYSLDVSYNEQF
TRBJ2-5	TRBD1	TRBV18	ASSLQGQGKETQY
TRBJ2-7	TRBD2	TRBV10-2	ASSVYSGTSYEQY
TRBJ1-5	NA	TRBV6-5	ASDLERHSNQPQH
TRBJ2-5	NA	TRBV28	ASTPRSREETQY
TRBJ2-2	NA	TRBV9	ASSVGASDTGELF
TRBJ1-1	NA	TRBV7-2	ASSLNRRGTSNTEAF
TRBJ1-1	TRBD1	TRBV6-2/TRBV6-3	ASSYPAGGSSEAF
TRBJ1-3	NA	TRBV30	AWSVLRSGNTIY
TRBJ1-2	NA	TRBV12-3/TRBV12-4	ASRSGTGYGYT
TRBJ1-1	NA	TRBV29-1	SVEVQGNTEAF
TRBJ2-7	TRBD1	TRBV25-1	ASSLVRDRGNEQY
TRBJ2-7	NA	TRBV11-3	ASSLDGYEQY
TRBJ1-3	TRBD1	TRBV9	ASSVSGTGNSGNTIY
TRBJ1-4	NA	TRBV5-1	ASSLQSPGEKLF
TRBJ1-3	NA	TRBV5-1	ASSLDSSGNTIY
TRBJ1-1	NA	TRBV18	ASSPKGRSMNTEAF
TRBJ1-1	NA	TRBV3-1/TRBV3-2	ASRRDLGNTEAF
TRBJ2-3	TRBD2	TRBV13	ASSLGGGVGKDTQY
TRBJ1-4	TRBD1	TRBV30	AGDSFEKLF
TRBJ2-6	NA	TRBV6-4	ASAFSPGAGANVLT
TRBJ2-7	TRBD2	TRBV19	ASSRGLAAHEQY
TRBJ1-5	NA	TRBV6-2/TRBV6-3	ASSSGMPQH
TRBJ1-5	NA	TRBV7-9	ASRPNADQPQH
TRBJ2-1	TRBD1	TRBV28	ASSDDRGPYNEQF
TRBJ2-7	NA	TRBV7-2	ASSLGHQRVEQY
TRBJ1-2	NA	TRBV5-1	ASSLAGRTYYGYT
TRBJ2-7	TRBD1	TRBV9	ASSGGQGATYEQY
TRBJ1-2	NA	TRBV28	ASSFRLRDYT
TRBJ2-5	NA	TRBV21-1	ASSKGASGTKETQY
TRBJ2-7	NA	TRBV19	ASSLIDSYEQY
TRBJ1-6	NA	TRBV19	ASSPDSNSPLH
TRBJ2-7	NA	TRBV28	ASRSGVQSFNEQY